This TCR beta chain comes out of a study of shared clonotypes between healthy human individuals. TCRdb keeps only in-frame clones here, not all; method: immunoSEQ multiplex PCR. The sample records over 2 million clones, 90% to 95% being singletons. As to this clone: The same CDR3 is also encoded by other DNA sequences in this sample.

The V gene's germline CDR1 is ENHRY and CDR2 SYGVKD. This CDR3 is 15 amino acids long. V lost 8 bases to trimming and J lost 0 bases, with 11 bases between them. Sequenced sample: naive CD4+ T cells sorted from blood. Subset given: CD45RA+ positively selected. The source is a man aged 18 to 29 in good health. The chain combines TRBV10-3 with TRBJ2-6, with a tentative D call TRBD1 (6 bases). The CDR3 protein is CAISGHFSGANVLTF. For the CDR3, the DNA is TGTGCCATCTCGGGACACTTCTCTGGGGCCAACGTCCTGACTTTC.